This T cell receptor (beta chain) stems from a study of quantifying T cell responses using KT2 cells (dated by TCRdb to the late 2010s). At the level of the whole study: RNA was DNase-treated and reverse transcribed with TCR alpha and beta constant-region primers, mostly using SuperScript III. The efficiency of the T4 ligation step under optimum conditions was estimated to be greater than 9.5%. To avoid over-amplification, PCR2 was carried out as a SYBR Green qPCR and halted once a predetermined fluorescence threshold was reached.

Receptor libraries were prepared by UMI-ligation and nested PCR. Using T4 RNA ligase 1, a single-stranded oligonucleotide bearing the Illumina SP2 sequence plus a UMI was ligated onto the 3' end of the cDNA. PCR1 consisted of four to five cycles (98 degrees C 15 s, 69 degrees C 30 s, 72 degrees C 40 s), and for the beta primer an equimolar mix of RC1.1 and RC1.2 was used to cover TRBC1 and TRBC2. Starting at PCR2, the TCR alpha and beta chains were handled separately, and sample indices and Illumina adaptors were added. Placed after an 8-base spacer, the UMI was made up of 12 random nucleotides arranged as two hexamers with a spacer between them. Sequencing was done on an Illumina MiSeq using v2 2x251 paired-end chemistry, usually with some twelve samples per run. To increase diversity, roughly 4.5-7.5% PhiX DNA was added to each sequencing library. As for how the authors treated the data: Raw reads were converted to FASTQ with bcl2fastq and demultiplexed by dual indices using Demultiplexor. Decombinator assigned V and J genes by tag matching, allowing a single base-pair mismatch. Using UMIs, Collapsinator corrected both sequencing errors and the frequency errors that come from PCR heterogeneity. CDR3Translator converted Decombinator identifiers into nucleotide sequence, translated that sequence into amino acids, and extracted CDR3 based on C- and N-terminal motifs. A cluster of KT2 sequences sharing one unique molecular identifier was counted as one distinct KT2 TCR. TCRdb ran its own pipeline on the public reads, namely fastp trimming at Q25 and MiXCR clone calling, and kept in-frame beta chains. Identical CDR3 protein sequences are pooled into one entry, listed with their most common genes and DNA. It is TCRdb's table, rather than the study itself, that gives the V and J calls and clone size. The sample includes 30,000 or so distinct CDR3 sequences, with 6% to 8% observed a single time. Together, the top ten hold 15% to 19% of the sample.

The investigation overall reported the following: Detection of KT2 sequences showed saturation at very high KT2 spike-in numbers. Over several orders of magnitude, the number of KT2 alpha and beta sequences rose linearly with the number of KT2 cells put in. KT2 sequences were detected down to the lowest spike-in tested, which was about one KT2 cell per 100,000 PBMC. No side-by-side comparison of the pipeline with other TCR sequencing techniques was included in the study.

Known numbers of KT2, a T cell clone whose TCR had been sequenced previously, were spiked into unfractionated PBMC to test the sensitivity and accuracy of the pipeline. KT2 cells were mixed with a fixed number of PBMC to create a range of KT2-to-PBMC ratios. On this clonotype itself: The clone's antigen remains unknown. The sample holds no much larger clone one base away, and base qualities are not on file.

From cysteine to phenylalanine, the CDR3 is 12 amino acids long. Kept here is only the CDR3 DNA, which spans 36 bases and is read in frame from base 1. As encoded in the germline V gene, CDR1 is SGHDN while CDR2 is FVKESK. Trimming takes 2 bases from V and 3 bases from J, and the germline ends sit 4 bases apart. This TCR was sampled from a human donor. The sample was PBMCs spiked with cells of the T cell clone KT2. The chain is assembled from TRBV14 and TRBJ1-1; no D gene is confidently identified. The DNA sequence reads TGTGCCAGCAGCCAATCGTACACTGAAGCTTTCTTT. Its protein reads: CASSQSYTEAFF.